This T cell receptor (beta chain) is from a study of T cell responses to AZD1222 COVID-19 vaccine. Study conclusions and caveats: Along spike, vaccine-associated CD4 TCRs were found throughout, with dominance at 160-218 and 743-854. A mostly white British donor set with more females was recruited, and clonal diversity was possibly underestimated.

J gave up 0 bases and V 3 bases, and 7 bases lay outside the gene matches. The CDR3 is made up of 16 amino acids. Germline CDR1 reads LNHDA; CDR2 reads SQIVND (reference sequence). The data were produced by immunoSEQ multiplex PCR, yet TCRdb's version contains in-frame clones alone and is incomplete. The data contain roughly 150,000 clones, 70% to 90% of them singletons. Worth noting for this clone: Its antigen remains unknown.

The sample was peripheral blood, taken on day 0 of AZD1222 vaccination. The source of this sequence is an adult in good health. The rearrangement links TRBV19 to TRBJ1-1; 7 bases agree with TRBD1. In DNA form, the CDR3 reads TGTGCCAGTAGTATCGGGACAGTGATCATGAACACTGAAGCTTTCTTT. Its translation is CASSIGTVIMNTEAFF.